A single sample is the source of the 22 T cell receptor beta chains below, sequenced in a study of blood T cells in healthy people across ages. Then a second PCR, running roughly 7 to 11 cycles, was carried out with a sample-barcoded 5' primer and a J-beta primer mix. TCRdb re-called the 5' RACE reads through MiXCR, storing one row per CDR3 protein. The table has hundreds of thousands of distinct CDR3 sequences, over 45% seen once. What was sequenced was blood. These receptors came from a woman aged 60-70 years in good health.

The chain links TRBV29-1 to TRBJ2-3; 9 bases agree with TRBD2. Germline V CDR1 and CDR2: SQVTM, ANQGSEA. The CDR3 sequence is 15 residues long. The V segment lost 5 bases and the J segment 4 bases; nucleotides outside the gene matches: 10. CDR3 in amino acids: CSVTGAGGPPDTQYF. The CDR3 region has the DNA TGCAGCGTTACGGGGGCGGGAGGGCCCCCAGATACGCAGTATTTT.

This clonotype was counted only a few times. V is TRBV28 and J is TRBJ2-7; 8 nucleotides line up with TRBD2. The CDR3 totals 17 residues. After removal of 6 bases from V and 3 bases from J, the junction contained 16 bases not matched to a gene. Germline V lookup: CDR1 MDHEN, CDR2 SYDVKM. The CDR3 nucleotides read TGTGCCAGCAGGAAGGACCGGGTTGGGACTAGTGTCTACGAGCAGTACTTC. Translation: CASRKDRVGTSVYEQYF.

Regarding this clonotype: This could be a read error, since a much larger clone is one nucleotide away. CDR3 protein: CANSQERQVYGYTF. CDR3 nucleotide sequence: TGCGCCAACAGCCAAGAACGACAAGTCTATGGCTACACCTTC. V and J are TRBV4-3 and TRBJ1-2; D is uncertain. The length of the CDR3 is 14 residues. Per germline, CDR1 LGHNA and CDR2 YSLEER.

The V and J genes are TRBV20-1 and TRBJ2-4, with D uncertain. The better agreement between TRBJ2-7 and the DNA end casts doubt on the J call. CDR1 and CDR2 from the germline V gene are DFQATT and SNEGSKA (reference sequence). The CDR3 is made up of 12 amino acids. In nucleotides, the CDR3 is TGCAGTGCTAGAGAAGACCTCTACGAGCAGTACTTC. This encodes CSAREDLYEQYF.

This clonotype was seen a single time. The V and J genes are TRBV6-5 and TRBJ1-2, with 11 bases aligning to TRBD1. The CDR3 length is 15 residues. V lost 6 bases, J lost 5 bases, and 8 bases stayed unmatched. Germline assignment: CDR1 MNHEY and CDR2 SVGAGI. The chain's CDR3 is CASRPTGTGGYGYTF. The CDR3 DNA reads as TGTGCCAGCAGACCTACCGGGACAGGGGGATATGGCTACACCTTC.

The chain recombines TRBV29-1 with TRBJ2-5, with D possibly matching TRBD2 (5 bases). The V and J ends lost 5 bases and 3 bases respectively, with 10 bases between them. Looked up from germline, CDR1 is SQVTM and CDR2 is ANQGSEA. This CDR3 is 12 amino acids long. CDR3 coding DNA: TGCAGCGTTACGAGGGCCGAAGAGACCCAGTACTTC. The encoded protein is CSVTRAEETQYF.

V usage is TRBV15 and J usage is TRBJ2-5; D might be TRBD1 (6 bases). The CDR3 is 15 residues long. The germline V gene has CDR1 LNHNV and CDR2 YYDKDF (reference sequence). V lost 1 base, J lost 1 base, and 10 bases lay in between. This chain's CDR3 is CATSRVRGIQETQYF. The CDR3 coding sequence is TGTGCCACCAGCAGAGTCAGGGGAATCCAAGAGACCCAGTACTTC.

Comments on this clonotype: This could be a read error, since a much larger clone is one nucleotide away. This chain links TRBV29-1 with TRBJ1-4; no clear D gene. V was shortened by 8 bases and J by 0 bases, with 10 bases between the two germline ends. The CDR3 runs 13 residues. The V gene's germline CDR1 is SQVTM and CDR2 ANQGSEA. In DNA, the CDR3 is TGCAGCCTTGCTTGGACAACTAATGAAAAACTGTTTTTT. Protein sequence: CSLAWTTNEKLFF.

The CDR3 here is CSVHVPGQGRDEQFF. The CDR3 nucleotides read TGCAGCGTTCACGTCCCGGGACAGGGGAGGGATGAGCAGTTCTTC. The V and J genes are TRBV29-1 and TRBJ2-1, with 10 positions matching TRBD1. The CDR3 consists of 15 residues. The junction had 12 bases not matched to a gene; V was cut back by 5 bases and J by 8 bases. Germline V gene lookup returns CDR1 SQVTM and CDR2 ANQGSEA.

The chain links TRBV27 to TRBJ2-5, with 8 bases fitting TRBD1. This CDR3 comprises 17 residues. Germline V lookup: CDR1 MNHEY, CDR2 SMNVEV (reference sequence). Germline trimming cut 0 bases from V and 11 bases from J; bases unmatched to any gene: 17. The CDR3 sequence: CASSLSWDRMVYNEQYF. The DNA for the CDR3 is TGTGCCAGCAGTTTATCGTGGGACAGGATGGTGTACAATGAGCAGTACTTC.

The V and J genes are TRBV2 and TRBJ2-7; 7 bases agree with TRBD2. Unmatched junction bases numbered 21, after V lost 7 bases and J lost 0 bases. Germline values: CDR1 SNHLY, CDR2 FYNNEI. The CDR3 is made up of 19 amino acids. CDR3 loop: CASNGLSGALAVISYEQYF. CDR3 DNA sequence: TGTGCCAGCAATGGGCTATCCGGGGCCCTAGCGGTTATCTCCTACGAGCAGTACTTC.

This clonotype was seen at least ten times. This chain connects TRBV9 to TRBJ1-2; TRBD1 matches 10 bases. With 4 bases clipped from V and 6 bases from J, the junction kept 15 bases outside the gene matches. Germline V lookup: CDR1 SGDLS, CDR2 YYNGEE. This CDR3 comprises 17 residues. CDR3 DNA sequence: TGTGCCAGCAGCACTAAGACAGGGGGCGCCACCAAGAATGGCTACACCTTC. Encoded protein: CASSTKTGGATKNGYTF.

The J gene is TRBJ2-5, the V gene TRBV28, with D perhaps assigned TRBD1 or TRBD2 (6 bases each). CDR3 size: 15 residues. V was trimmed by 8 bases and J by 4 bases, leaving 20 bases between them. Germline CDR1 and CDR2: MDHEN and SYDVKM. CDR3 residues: CASGRRGIGAETQYF. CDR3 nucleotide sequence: TGTGCCAGCGGGCGGAGGGGGATAGGTGCAGAGACCCAGTACTTC. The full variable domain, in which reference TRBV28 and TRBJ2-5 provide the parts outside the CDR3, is DVKVTQSSRYLVKRTGEKVFLECVQDMDHENMFWYRQDPGLGLRLIYFSYDVKMKEKGDIPEGYSVSREKKERFSLILESASTNQTSMYLCASGRRGIGAETQYFGPGTRLLVL.

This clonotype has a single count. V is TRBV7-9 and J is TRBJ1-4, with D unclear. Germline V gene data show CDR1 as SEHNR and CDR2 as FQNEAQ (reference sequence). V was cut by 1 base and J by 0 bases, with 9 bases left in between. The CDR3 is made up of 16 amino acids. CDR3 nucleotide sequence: TGTGCCAGCAGCTTAGGGGCGCGAGCAACTAATGAAAAACTGTTTTTT. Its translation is CASSLGARATNEKLFF.

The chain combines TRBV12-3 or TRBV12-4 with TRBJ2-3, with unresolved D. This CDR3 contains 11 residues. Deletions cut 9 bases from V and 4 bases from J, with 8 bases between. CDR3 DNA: TGTGCCAGAGCGAGAGCAGATACGCAGTATTTT. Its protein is CARARADTQYF.

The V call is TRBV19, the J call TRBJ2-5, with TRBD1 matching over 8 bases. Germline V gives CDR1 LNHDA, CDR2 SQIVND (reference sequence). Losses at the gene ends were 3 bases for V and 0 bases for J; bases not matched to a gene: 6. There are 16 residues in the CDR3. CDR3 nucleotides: TGTGCCAGTAGTATTCGGACAGGGCAGTACCAAGAGACCCAGTACTTC. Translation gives CASSIRTGQYQETQYF. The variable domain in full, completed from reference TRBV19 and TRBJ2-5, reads DGGITQSPKYLFRKEGQNVTLSCEQNLNHDAMYWYRQDPGQGLRLIYYSQIVNDFQKGDIAEGYSVSREKKESFPLTVTSAQKNPTAFYLCASSIRTGQYQETQYFGPGTRLLVL.

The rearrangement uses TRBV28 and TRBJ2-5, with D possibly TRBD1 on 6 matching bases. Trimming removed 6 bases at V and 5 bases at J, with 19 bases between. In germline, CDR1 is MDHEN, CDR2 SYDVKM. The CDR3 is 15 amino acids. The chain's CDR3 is CASSPQGKGGETQYF. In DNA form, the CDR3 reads TGTGCCAGCAGCCCCCAGGGGAAGGGTGGGGAGACCCAGTACTTC.

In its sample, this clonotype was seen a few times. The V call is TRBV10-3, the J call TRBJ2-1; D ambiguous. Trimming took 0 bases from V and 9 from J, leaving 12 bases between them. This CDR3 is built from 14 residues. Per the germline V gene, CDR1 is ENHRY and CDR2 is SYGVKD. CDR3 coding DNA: TGTGCCATCAGTGAGTCGAAGTCCGGCACTGAGCAGTTCTTC. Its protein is CAISESKSGTEQFF.

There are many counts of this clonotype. Here the CDR3 reads CSALDQKVPYEQYF. The DNA for the CDR3 is TGCAGTGCCTTGGACCAAAAAGTACCCTACGAGCAGTACTTC. The chain couples TRBV20-1 to TRBJ2-7, with D unclear. The V gene's germline CDR1 is DFQATT and CDR2 SNEGSKA (reference sequence). This CDR3 spans 14 amino acids. Trimming removed 6 bases from V and 2 bases from J, with 17 bases in between.

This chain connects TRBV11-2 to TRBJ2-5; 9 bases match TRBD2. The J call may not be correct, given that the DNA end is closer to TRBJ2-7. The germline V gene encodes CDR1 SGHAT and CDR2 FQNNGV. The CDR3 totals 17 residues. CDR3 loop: CASSLVFSGSSRNEQYF. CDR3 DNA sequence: TGTGCCAGCAGCTTAGTCTTTAGCGGGAGTTCGAGGAACGAGCAGTACTTC.

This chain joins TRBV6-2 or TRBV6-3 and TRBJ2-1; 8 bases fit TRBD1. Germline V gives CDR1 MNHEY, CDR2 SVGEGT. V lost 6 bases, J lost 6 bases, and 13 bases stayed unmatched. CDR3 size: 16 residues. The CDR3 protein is CASSERDRWGFNEQFF. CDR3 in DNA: TGTGCCAGCAGCGAAAGGGACAGGTGGGGGTTCAATGAGCAGTTCTTC.

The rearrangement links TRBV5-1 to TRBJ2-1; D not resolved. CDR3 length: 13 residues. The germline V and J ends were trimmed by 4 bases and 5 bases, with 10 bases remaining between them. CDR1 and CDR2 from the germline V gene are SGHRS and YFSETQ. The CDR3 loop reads CASSTNTHNEQFF. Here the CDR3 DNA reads TGCGCCAGCAGCACCAACACCCACAATGAGCAGTTCTTC.